The rows below give T cell receptor beta chains drawn from one sample of a study of blood T cell repertoires in COVID-19. The assay was immunoSEQ multiplex PCR, and TCRdb's table has in-frame clones only and misses some. Among about 260,000 clones listed, 80% to 90% were seen once. The specimen sequenced was peripheral blood. Receptors were obtained from a man aged 30 to 45 with active or convalescent COVID-19. CDR3s include the opening cysteine and the closing phenylalanine or tryptophan. Each record gives: clone size, J gene, V gene, D gene, CDR3 protein, CDR3 DNA. A D gene is named only where the DNA matches it firmly. Part of the rows lack a size; the others show once, few, many or a class for expanded clones.

.	TRBJ2-4	TRBV6-5	TRBD2	CASSSTSGGDKNIQYF	TGTGCCAGCAGTTCGACTAGCGGGGGGGACAAAAACATTCAGTACTTC
.	TRBJ1-4	TRBV5-4	TRBD1	CASSLSGQSFNEKLFF	TGTGCCAGCAGCTTGTCGGGACAGTCGTTTAATGAAAAACTGTTTTTT
.	TRBJ1-4	TRBV7-6	.	CASSLEEGFRQKLFF	TGTGCCAGCAGCTTAGAGGAGGGTTTCCGTCAAAAACTGTTTTTT
.	TRBJ2-1	TRBV9	TRBD2	CASSVALAGGYNEQFF	TGTGCCAGCAGCGTAGCACTAGCGGGGGGATACAATGAGCAGTTCTTC
.	TRBJ2-7	TRBV11-2	TRBD2	CASSWGTSGVYEQYF	TGTGCCAGCAGCTGGGGGACTAGCGGGGTCTACGAGCAGTACTTC
.	TRBJ2-2	TRBV19	TRBD1	CAADRESGELFF	TGTGCGGCGGACAGGGAGTCCGGGGAGCTGTTTTTT
once	TRBJ1-5	TRBV5-8	.	CASSGTSGRVRNQPQHF	TGTGCCAGCAGCGGGACCTCGGGGAGGGTTCGCAATCAGCCCCAGCATTTT
once	TRBJ1-1	TRBV6-1	.	CASSEPGAEAFF	TGTGCCAGCAGTGAACCTGGGGCCGAAGCTTTCTTT
.	TRBJ1-1	TRBV5-1	TRBD1	CASSGQGGVNTEAFF	TGCGCCAGCAGCGGACAGGGGGGAGTGAACACTGAAGCTTTCTTT
.	TRBJ2-3	TRBV4-2	.	CASSQVPGEGADTQYF	TGTGCCAGCAGCCAAGTCCCGGGGGAGGGGGCAGATACGCAGTATTTT
.	TRBJ1-1	TRBV6-5	.	CASSYRRKNTEAFF	TGTGCCAGCAGTTACCGGAGGAAGAACACTGAAGCTTTCTTT
.	TRBJ1-6	TRBV4-1	.	CASSQDTQYNSPLHF	TGCGCCAGCAGCCAAGATACCCAGTATAATTCACCCCTCCACTTT
.	TRBJ2-7	TRBV12-3/TRBV12-4	.	CASSSPLAYEQYF	TGTGCCAGCAGTTCCCCACTAGCCTACGAGCAGTACTTC
.	TRBJ1-5	TRBV6-1	.	CASSEQGFGQPQHF	TGTGCCAGCAGTGAGCAGGGGTTCGGTCAGCCCCAGCATTTT
.	TRBJ2-1	TRBV27	TRBD1	CASSFGTGLNEQFF	TGTGCCAGCAGTTTCGGGACAGGGTTAAATGAGCAGTTCTTC
.	TRBJ1-1	TRBV9	TRBD1	CASSALAGGAGTEAFF	TGTGCCAGCAGCGCCCTGGCAGGGGGCGCGGGGACTGAAGCTTTCTTT
.	TRBJ1-1	TRBV27	.	CASSLRENTEAFF	TGTGCCAGCAGTTTACGGGAGAACACTGAAGCTTTCTTT
.	TRBJ2-3	TRBV14	.	CASSQPGGYDTQYF	TGTGCCAGCAGCCAACCGGGGGGCTACGATACGCAGTATTTT
.	TRBJ1-2	TRBV5-1	.	CASSPGGPGTNYGYTF	TGCGCCAGCAGCCCAGGAGGACCCGGTACTAACTATGGCTACACCTTC
.	TRBJ2-1	TRBV4-1	TRBD2	CASSQDLAGGTEQFF	TGCGCCAGCAGCCAAGATCTAGCGGGGGGGACTGAGCAGTTCTTC
.	TRBJ1-1	TRBV28	.	CASSGDYSSRNTEAFF	TGTGCCAGCAGTGGCGATTACAGCTCTCGGAACACTGAAGCTTTCTTT
.	TRBJ2-7	TRBV9	TRBD1	CASSASGGFDEQYF	TGTGCCAGCAGCGCATCAGGGGGCTTCGACGAGCAGTACTTC
.	TRBJ1-5	TRBV5-6	.	CASSLRGARDQPQHF	TGTGCCAGCAGCTTACGCGGGGCCCGGGATCAGCCCCAGCATTTT